Below, one T cell receptor (beta chain) is given with its context. Its target is not known. These data belong to a study of graft-versus-host responses after intestinal transplantation. Assay: immunoSEQ multiplex PCR; the TCRdb copy retains only in-frame clones and omits some. The sample records about 120,000 clones, about 92% being singletons. The ends lost 1 base at V and 4 bases at J; junction bases unmatched: 11. The CDR3 is made up of 17 amino acids. Germline V lookup: CDR1 LNHDA, CDR2 SQIVND (reference sequence). The chain couples TRBV19 to TRBJ1-2, with 8 bases that match TRBD1. The starting material was unstimulated CD8+ T cells sorted from spleen or lymph node cells, obtained before transplant. The receptor was derived from a human donor who was the organ donor for an intestinal transplant. In DNA form, the CDR3 reads TGTGCCAGTAGTATAGTTTCGGACAGGGCCTTCGGCTATGGCTACACCTTC. It codes for CASSIVSDRAFGYGYTF.